The entry that follows covers one TCR beta chain sequence. Libraries were prepared by immunoSEQ multiplex PCR; TCRdb keeps only in-frame clonotypes and omits some of them. The sample records over 250,000 clones, around 90% being singletons. These data are taken from a study of blood T cell repertoires in COVID-19. Study-wide background: Spain, Italy and the United States supplied samples that represented acute and convalescent COVID-19. Nucleic acid was either cDNA or gDNA, and it came from T cells, B-cell-depleted T cells, or PBMCs.

This CDR3 is 17 amino acids long. Germline CDR1 is SGHAT and CDR2 is FQNNGV. V lost 2 bases and J lost 2; bases outside the gene matches: 9. The TCR originated in a young woman with acute or convalescent COVID-19. Material for sequencing was peripheral blood. The J gene is TRBJ2-7, the V gene TRBV11-2, with TRBD2 matching over 10 bases. The CDR3 region is CASSLMPGLARTYEQYF. In nucleotides, the CDR3 is TGTGCCAGCAGCTTAATGCCGGGACTAGCGAGAACCTACGAGCAGTACTTC.